This T cell receptor (beta chain) originates from a study of blood T cell repertoires in COVID-19. Study as a whole: Specimens from acute and convalescent COVID-19 originated in the United States, Italy and Spain.

Authors' data handling: Researchers report that nucleated cell counts were estimated from reference gene primer amplification. The repertoire was sequenced with immunoSEQ multiplex PCR; TCRdb's copy has only in-frame clones and lacks some. That table furnishes V, J and clone size, whereas the DNA furnished D and trimming. The table includes around 42,000 clones, 70% to 80% detected once. The TCR comes from a man aged 70-80 years with active or convalescent COVID-19. Sequenced: peripheral blood.

The DNA for the CDR3 is TGTGCCAGCAGTTCGACAGGGACCATCTATGGCTACACCTTC. Its protein product is CASSSTGTIYGYTF. This sequence joins TRBV28 and TRBJ1-2; 7 bases match TRBD1. The CDR3 extends over 14 amino acids. The germline gives CDR1 MDHEN, CDR2 SYDVKM. V gave up 4 bases and J gave up 4 bases; unmatched junction bases: 6.